Listed below are T cell receptor beta chains from one sample, sequenced in a study of blood T cells in healthy people across ages. MiXCR was run by TCRdb on the 5' RACE reads, yielding one entry per CDR3 protein. The sample includes about 690,000 distinct CDR3 sequences, over 40% of them seen just once. Source material: blood. Receptor source: an elderly man in good health. The CDR3 runs from the conserved cysteine through the conserved F or W. The D gene is left open where the match is weak. The listing skips clone size in some rows; elsewhere it reads once, few, many or a size class.

clone size | J gene | D gene | V gene | CDR3 DNA | CDR3 protein
- | TRBJ1-2 | - | TRBV7-2 | TGTGCCAGCAGCTTAGGTTCCCCCACCGGGAATGGCTACACCTTC | CASSLGSPTGNGYTF
- | TRBJ2-7 | - | TRBV28 | TGTGCCAGCAGCCGGAAGGGTCTCCACGAGCAGTACTTC | CASSRKGLHEQYF
- | TRBJ2-3 | TRBD2 | TRBV3-1 | TGTGCCAGCAGCCAACTGAGCGGGGGTGGCACAGATACGCAGTATTTT | CASSQLSGGGTDTQYF
few | TRBJ2-1 | - | TRBV19 | TGTGCCAGTAGTATCGGGGGCGTAGTGTCCTACAATGAGCAGTTCTTC | CASSIGGVVSYNEQFF
- | TRBJ1-1 | TRBD1 | TRBV2 | TGTGCCAGCAGTGAATGGGACAGGGCGGGTGGAGCTTTCTTT | CASSEWDRAGGAFF
few | TRBJ1-4 | TRBD1 | TRBV5-1 | TGCGCCAGCAGCCGCTCCCTCGGACAGGTGTCTAATGAAAAACTGTTTTTT | CASSRSLGQVSNEKLFF
many | TRBJ2-7 | - | TRBV7-2 | TGTGCCAGCAGCGTCAGGGGCTCCTACGAGCAGTACTTC | CASSVRGSYEQYF
few | TRBJ1-1 | TRBD1 | TRBV12-3/TRBV12-4 | TGTGCCAGCAGTTTAAGGACAGGAGAGAACACTGAAGCTTTCTTT | CASSLRTGENTEAFF
- | TRBJ2-1 | - | TRBV7-8 | TGTGCCAGCAGCCCATCGTTCTTC | CASSPSFF
few | TRBJ1-5 | - | TRBV30 | TGTGCCTGGAGTAAAGGGACTTCCTATCAGCCCCAGCATTTT | CAWSKGTSYQPQHF
- | TRBJ2-1 | - | TRBV7-6 | TGTGCCAGCAGCCTTGGGACTTCCGCTGGGGACAATGAGCAGTTCTTC | CASSLGTSAGDNEQFF
- | TRBJ1-1 | TRBD1 | TRBV5-1 | TGCGCCAGCACCCCAGGAGGGGGCTTTAACACTGAAGCTTTCTTT | CASTPGGGFNTEAFF
- | TRBJ2-7 | TRBD1 | TRBV4-2 | TGTGCCAGCAGCCAACAAGGCCTCACAGGGGGCGAGCAGTACTTC | CASSQQGLTGGEQYF
once | TRBJ2-7 | TRBD1 | TRBV7-9 | TGTGCCAGCAGCTTTCCTGGGGACAGGGCCCACGAGCAGTACTTC | CASSFPGDRAHEQYF